The entry below gives a single T cell receptor (beta chain) sequence along with its context. The entry originates in a study of T cell changes during pregnancy in multiple sclerosis. Clones were read by immunoSEQ multiplex PCR, and TCRdb kept only the in-frame ones, dropping some. The profile shows around 66,000 clones, around 92% of them singletons. CDR1 and CDR2 from the germline V gene are SGHRS and YFSETQ. Trimming removed 2 bases from V and 4 bases from J; junction bases left unmatched: 16. The CDR3 is 18 residues long. Specimen: peripheral blood, collected after pregnancy. The rearrangement links TRBV5-1 to TRBJ2-7; TRBD1 aligns across 9 bases. This TCR was recovered from a female donor in good health, enrolled as a control in a pregnancy study. CDR3: CASSLKPIWGQGRYEQYF. In DNA, the CDR3 is TGCGCCAGCAGCTTAAAACCAATTTGGGGACAGGGTCGATACGAGCAGTACTTC.